One and the same sample provided the 29 T cell receptor beta chains below, sequenced in a study of T cells in Graves' hyperthyroidism and ophthalmopathy. RNA transcripts provided the source from which TCR beta CDR3 regions were amplified. Initially, a first-round RT-PCR of the TCR CDR3 employed the HTBI primer set. A single record per CDR3 protein comes from TCRdb applying MiXCR to the multiplex PCR reads. The data show some 510,000 distinct CDR3 sequences, with less than 25% seen just once and more than 25% held by the top ten. The sequenced sample consisted of blood. These receptors came from a man between 18 and 29 years old with Graves' hyperthyroidism.

This clonotype was recorded a few times. The genes are TRBV19 and TRBJ1-5; TRBD1 is a possible D gene (6 bases). CDR1 is LNHDA, CDR2 SQIVND, per germline (reference sequence). CDR3 length: 16 residues. V gave up 4 bases and J gave up 3 bases, with 16 bases separating them. This chain's CDR3 is CASSTPLGQTNQPQHF. In DNA, the CDR3 is TGTGCCAGTAGTACCCCCCTTGGACAGACCAATCAGCCCCAGCATTTT. The full variable domain, in which reference TRBV19 and TRBJ1-5 provide the parts outside the CDR3, is DGGITQSPKYLFRKEGQNVTLSCEQNLNHDAMYWYRQDPGQGLRLIYYSQIVNDFQKGDIAEGYSVSREKKESFPLTVTSAQKNPTAFYLCASSTPLGQTNQPQHFGDGTRLSIL.

About this clonotype itself: At one boundary the junction diverges from the germline segment, which might be a read error. The V and J genes are TRBV12-3 or TRBV12-4 and TRBJ1-2; the D is unclear. CDR3 length: 12 amino acids. In nucleotides, the CDR3 is TGTACCAGCAGTGAGACCGGTTATGGCTACACCTTC. This codes for CTSSETGYGYTF.

In its sample, this clonotype was seen many times. The rearrangement joins TRBV20-1 to TRBJ2-5; D tentatively reads TRBD1 or TRBD2 (5 bases each). This CDR3 has 14 residues. The V end was cut by 5 bases, the J end by 1 base, with 14 bases between. Per the germline V gene, CDR1 is DFQATT and CDR2 is SNEGSKA (reference sequence). The CDR3: CSAPRGDIQETQYF. Written as DNA, the CDR3 is TGCAGTGCTCCGAGGGGAGACATCCAAGAGACCCAGTACTTC.

Many counts were recorded for this clonotype. The rearrangement links TRBV12-3 or TRBV12-4 to TRBJ1-5; D is perhaps TRBD1 (6 bases). The CDR3 consists of 14 residues. V shed 0 bases and J shed 6 bases, with 9 bases lying between them. Written as DNA, the CDR3 is TGTGCCAGCAGTTTAGCAGGGGGGACTCAGCCCCAGCATTTT. Protein: CASSLAGGTQPQHF.

This clonotype was observed many times. The chain employs TRBV12-3 or TRBV12-4 and TRBJ1-5; no clear D gene. The ends were cut back, 2 bases at V and 2 bases at J, with 7 bases in the middle. The CDR3 consists of 14 residues. The CDR3 loop reads CASSLSRGNQPQHF. The CDR3 DNA follows: TGTGCCAGCAGTTTAAGTCGGGGCAATCAGCCCCAGCATTTT.

At least ten counts were recorded for this clonotype. The chain couples TRBV24-1 to TRBJ1-5, with D perhaps matching TRBD1 (6 bases). There are 15 residues in the CDR3. V was trimmed by 5 bases and J by 2 bases, leaving 12 bases between them. Germline CDR1 and CDR2: KGHDR and SFDVKD. The CDR3 nucleotides read TGTGCCACCAGTGGTACAGGGACGGGCAATCAGCCCCAGCATTTT. The encoded protein is CATSGTGTGNQPQHF.

This rearrangement joins TRBV28 to TRBJ2-5, with 13 bases fitting TRBD2. Germline CDR1 reads MDHEN; CDR2 reads SYDVKM. This CDR3 is 16 amino acids long. V was clipped by 5 bases and J by 5 bases; unmatched bases: 8. In DNA form, the CDR3 reads TGTGCCAGCAGTCACTCGGGACTAGCGGGAAAGGAGACCCAGTACTTC. This translates into CASSHSGLAGKETQYF.

This clonotype was seen many times. V is TRBV12-3 or TRBV12-4 and J is TRBJ2-5, with 11 nucleotides matching TRBD2. The V and J ends lost 6 bases and 0 bases, in that order; junction bases with no gene match: 6. CDR3 length: 16 residues. CDR3 amino acids: CASSLGTSGYQETQYF. In DNA, the CDR3 is TGTGCCAGCAGCCTCGGGACTAGCGGCTACCAAGAGACCCAGTACTTC.

This clonotype was counted many times. This chain uses TRBV19 with TRBJ1-1, with D possibly matching TRBD1 (6 bases). The CDR3 is made up of 15 amino acids. The germline gives CDR1 LNHDA, CDR2 SQIVND (reference sequence). The ends were cut back, 3 bases at V and 1 base at J, with 12 bases in the middle. The CDR3 here is CASSMGGRKNTEAFF. CDR3 sequence (DNA): TGTGCCAGTAGTATGGGGGGGCGCAAGAACACTGAAGCTTTCTTT. Together with reference TRBV19 and TRBJ1-1, the CDR3 gives the full variable domain: DGGITQSPKYLFRKEGQNVTLSCEQNLNHDAMYWYRQDPGQGLRLIYYSQIVNDFQKGDIAEGYSVSREKKESFPLTVTSAQKNPTAFYLCASSMGGRKNTEAFFGQGTRLTVV.

This clonotype was detected ten times or more. The rearrangement uses TRBV28 and TRBJ1-5; D gene ambiguous. Trimming removed 8 bases at V and 6 bases at J, with 11 bases between. CDR1 is MDHEN, CDR2 SYDVKM, per germline. The CDR3 has 12 amino acids. DNA for the CDR3: TGTGCCAGCTCAATTAACGGTCAGCCCCAGCATTTT. Protein sequence: CASSINGQPQHF.

This clonotype was observed at least ten times. The CDR3 loop is CASSYGNEAFF. CDR3 DNA: TGTGCCAGCAGTTACGGGAATGAAGCTTTCTTT. The V and J genes are TRBV6-5 and TRBJ1-1; no clear D. This CDR3 contains 11 residues. From germline, CDR1 is MNHEY and CDR2 SVGAGI. V lost 2 bases, J lost 7 bases, and 5 bases lay in between.

This clonotype was observed a handful of times. The CDR3 here is CASSYSATGKSPLHF. In DNA, the CDR3 is TGTGCCAGCAGTTACTCTGCGACAGGGAAATCACCCCTCCACTTT. The rearrangement uses TRBV6-5 and TRBJ1-6, with TRBD1 matching over 7 bases. Germline CDR1 MNHEY, CDR2 SVGAGI. J was trimmed by 10 bases and V by 0 bases; bases with no gene match: 6. This CDR3 region has 15 residues.

The V gene is TRBV29-1, the J gene TRBJ1-1; unclear D gene. Germline V gene lookup returns CDR1 SQVTM and CDR2 ANQGSEA. The CDR3 covers 14 residues. V lost 3 bases, J lost 2 bases, and 13 bases lay in between. CDR3 coding DNA: TGCAGCGTTGAGAGGCCACTTCAAAACACTGAAGCTTTCTTT. It translates to CSVERPLQNTEAFF. Filled out from reference TRBV29-1 and TRBJ1-1, the complete variable domain reads SAVISQKPSRDICQRGTSLTIQCQVDSQVTMMFWYRQQPGQSLTLIATANQGSEATYESGFVIDKFPISRPNLTFSTLTVSNMSPEDSSIYLCSVERPLQNTEAFFGQGTRLTVV.

The rearrangement joins TRBV5-1 to TRBJ2-2; D is unclear. V dropped 0 bases and J dropped 2 bases, with 11 bases sitting between them. The CDR3 is made up of 16 amino acids. Germline V gene sequence: CDR1 SGHRS, CDR2 YFSETQ. The CDR3 is CASSLGAIANTGELFF. CDR3 nucleotide sequence: TGCGCCAGCAGCTTGGGAGCGATAGCCAACACCGGGGAGCTGTTTTTT.

To note about this clonotype: Sequence at one end of the junction differs from germline and may be a read error. V is TRBV29-1 and J is TRBJ1-1; TRBD1 matches 8 bases. The CDR3 contains 14 residues. Germline CDR1 and CDR2: SQVTM and ANQGSEA. The CDR3 here is CSVERPDRVSEACF. The DNA for the CDR3 is TGCAGCGTTGAGAGACCGGACAGGGTATCTGAAGCTTGCTTT.

This clonotype was picked up many times. This chain connects TRBV30 to TRBJ1-5; a weak D match, TRBD1 (5 bases). The CDR3 is 11 residues long. In germline, CDR1 is GTSNPN, CDR2 SVGIG (reference sequence). Trimming took off 2 bases at V and 9 bases at J, with 8 bases between the two ends. The CDR3 coding sequence is TGTGCCTGGAGTCAGGGAGGGCCCCAGCATTTT. It is translated as CAWSQGGPQHF.

This clonotype was found many times. This chain links TRBV11-2 with TRBJ1-2; 7 positions agree with TRBD1. Germline CDR1 and CDR2: SGHAT and FQNNGV. This CDR3 is 16 amino acids long. Germline trimming cut 5 bases from V and 2 bases from J; bases unmatched to any gene: 11. The CDR3 spells CASSPSPTGRNYGYTF. The CDR3 DNA is TGTGCCAGCAGCCCCTCCCCGACAGGGCGGAACTATGGCTACACCTTC.

This clonotype was counted many times. Given a much more abundant clone one base away, this may be a read error. The gene calls are TRBV10-3 and TRBJ2-7; the match to TRBD1 covers 9 bases. Germline V gene lookup returns CDR1 ENHRY and CDR2 SYGVKD. V dropped 6 bases and J dropped 2; count of bases not matched to a gene: 5. The CDR3 runs 14 residues. CDR3 region: CAISTGTGTYEQYF. The CDR3 coding sequence is TGTGCCATCAGCACCGGGACAGGGACCTACGAGCAGTACTTC.

A few counts support this clonotype. A much larger clone lies a single base off, so this may be a read error. The rearrangement joins TRBV6-2 or TRBV6-3 to TRBJ1-1; D call uncertain. CDR1 MNHEY and CDR2 SVGEGT come from the germline V gene. V dropped 0 bases and J dropped 0 bases, with 8 bases sitting between them. The CDR3 spans 15 residues. CDR3 in amino acids: CASSYSWTMNTEAFF. The CDR3 bases are TGTGCCAGCAGTTACTCGTGGACCATGAACACTGAAGCTTTCTTT.

This clonotype was recorded a few times. The junction and the germline gene differ at one end; a read error may be behind it. V gene TRBV5-1 combines with J gene TRBJ1-1, with D possibly being TRBD1 (5 bases). Germline values: CDR1 SGHRS, CDR2 YFSETQ. This CDR3 contains 15 residues. The CDR3 sequence: CASSLEGRMNTEACF. CDR3 nucleotide sequence: TGCGCCAGCAGCTTGGAGGGACGGATGAACACTGAAGCTTGCTTT.

The rearrangement links TRBV5-1 to TRBJ1-5, with 9 bases aligning to TRBD1. The germline V gene has CDR1 SGHRS and CDR2 YFSETQ. The J segment lost 1 base and the V segment lost 1 base, leaving 3 bases of the junction unmatched. The length of the CDR3 is 16 residues. Here the CDR3 reads CASSLTGGVSNQPQHF. In DNA form, the CDR3 reads TGCGCCAGCAGCTTGACAGGGGGCGTGAGCAATCAGCCCCAGCATTTT.

This clonotype has ten or more counts. J is TRBJ2-2 and V is TRBV10-1; D uncertain. This CDR3 region has 13 residues. Trimming shortened V by 5 bases and J by 5 bases, and 9 bases separated the two germline ends. Germline CDR1 reads WNHNN; CDR2 reads SYGVQD (reference sequence). For the CDR3, the DNA is TGCGCCAGCAGTCAAGACGGGACCGGGGAGCTGTTTTTT. Its protein product is CASSQDGTGELFF.

This clonotype was observed many times. The rearrangement uses TRBV6-1 and TRBJ2-2, with D perhaps TRBD1 (6 bases). The CDR3 has 15 residues. CDR1 is MNHNS, CDR2 SASEGT, per germline. V lost 8 bases, J lost 0 bases, and 13 bases lay in between. The CDR3 coding sequence is TGTGCCAGCCGTATGGACAGATCGAACACCGGGGAGCTGTTTTTT. Its translation is CASRMDRSNTGELFF.

This rearrangement joins TRBV28 to TRBJ2-3; possible D gene TRBD2, 6 bases. This CDR3 has 14 residues. Per the germline V gene, CDR1 is MDHEN and CDR2 is SYDVKM. V lost 4 bases and J 6 bases, leaving 14 bases between the germline ends. The CDR3 is CASSSPGGRDTQYF. The CDR3 DNA sequence: TGTGCCAGCAGTTCCCCCGGGGGTCGGGATACGCAGTATTTT.

This clonotype was detected ten times or more. V is TRBV20-1 and J is TRBJ1-1; no firm D call. V shed 2 bases and J shed 1 base, with 5 bases lying between them. Per germline, CDR1 DFQATT and CDR2 SNEGSKA (reference sequence). The CDR3 spans 12 residues. In DNA form, the CDR3 reads TGCAGTGCTAGACAAAGGAACACTGAAGCTTTCTTT. This translates into CSARQRNTEAFF.

This clonotype was seen ten or more times. The chain employs TRBV12-3 or TRBV12-4 and TRBJ1-2; no clear D. This CDR3 comprises 14 residues. Trimming cost V 5 bases and J 0 bases, with 10 bases left between them. The CDR3 protein is CASSPSGANYGYTF. The CDR3 DNA reads as TGTGCCAGCAGTCCCTCGGGAGCTAACTATGGCTACACCTTC.

This clonotype has a count of ten or more. V usage is TRBV12-3 or TRBV12-4 and J usage is TRBJ1-1; D is undetermined. V shed 3 bases and J shed 3 bases, with 8 bases lying between them. The CDR3 loop spans 13 amino acids. The CDR3 DNA sequence: TGTGCCAGCAGTTTTCAGGTATACACTGAAGCTTTCTTT. Translation gives CASSFQVYTEAFF.

This CDR3 reads CASSQYPGPLSTEAFF. In nucleotides, the CDR3 is TGCGCCAGCAGCCAGTACCCAGGGCCCCTCAGCACTGAAGCTTTCTTT. The chain combines TRBV4-1 with TRBJ1-1; D is possibly TRBD1 (5 bases). The CDR3 contains 16 residues. The V end lost 3 bases, the J end lost 4 bases, and 18 bases lay between the germline ends. Germline loops: CDR1 MGHRA, CDR2 YSYEKL.

This clonotype was recorded a few times. V gene TRBV20-1 combines with J gene TRBJ2-2, with 12 bases fitting TRBD2. Germline trimming cut 7 bases from V and 3 bases from J; bases unmatched to any gene: 9. The CDR3 loop spans 16 amino acids. The germline V gene has CDR1 DFQATT and CDR2 SNEGSKA (reference sequence). CDR3 DNA: TGCAGTGTTGCTAATGCTAGCGGGGGGGACACCGGGGAGCTGTTTTTT. This gives the protein CSVANASGGDTGELFF.